The source of this T cell receptor beta chain is a study of blood T cell repertoires in COVID-19. About the study: Donors in the United States, Italy and Spain gave samples during acute or convalescent COVID-19. PBMCs, B-cell-depleted T cells, or T cells provided the cDNA or gDNA that made up the material.

Germline CDR1 and CDR2: LGHDT and YNNKEL (reference sequence). The CDR3 has 19 residues. Trimming removed 0 bases at V and 7 bases at J, with 25 bases between. Under the authors' procedure: Quantification of nucleated cells was approximated via reference gene primer amplification. Here immunoSEQ multiplex PCR was the method, and the copy in TCRdb shows in-frame clones only, minus some. D and trimming come from the DNA, and the V and J calls and clone size come from that table. Found here are approximately 130,000 clones, over 80% of them singletons; the top ten hold 2.5%. Source material: peripheral blood. The V and J genes are TRBV3-1 (or the pseudogene TRBV3-2) and TRBJ2-1, with D possibly TRBD2 on 7 matching bases. The source of this sequence is a man over 45 with active COVID-19. CDR3 loop: CASSQDSPRGGGRRNEQFF. Here the CDR3 DNA reads TGTGCCAGCAGCCAAGATAGCCCCAGAGGCGGGGGCCGGAGGAATGAGCAGTTCTTC.